The source of this T cell receptor beta chain is a study of T cells in localized non-small cell lung cancer. Whole-study findings and limits: T cell clonality was highest in uninvolved adjacent lung, above tumor.

For this clone: The antigen remains undetermined.

Produced via immunoSEQ multiplex PCR; TCRdb's table is partial and in-frame only. The repertoire consists of roughly 13,000 clones, with about 86% occurring once and the leading ten covering less than 75%. The receptor's source is a male donor aged 60 or over with stage III lung adenocarcinoma. Sequences were derived from peripheral blood, sampled before any cancer treatment.

Written as DNA, the CDR3 is TGTGCCAGCAGCTCGTGGGTCCAAGGAGAGACCCAGTACTTC. Amino acid sequence: CASSSWVQGETQYF. The V gene is TRBV13, the J gene TRBJ2-5, with D unresolved. CDR1 PRHDT and CDR2 FYEKMQ come from the germline V gene (reference sequence). The CDR3 consists of 14 residues. V was trimmed by 4 bases and J by 4 bases, leaving 13 bases between them.